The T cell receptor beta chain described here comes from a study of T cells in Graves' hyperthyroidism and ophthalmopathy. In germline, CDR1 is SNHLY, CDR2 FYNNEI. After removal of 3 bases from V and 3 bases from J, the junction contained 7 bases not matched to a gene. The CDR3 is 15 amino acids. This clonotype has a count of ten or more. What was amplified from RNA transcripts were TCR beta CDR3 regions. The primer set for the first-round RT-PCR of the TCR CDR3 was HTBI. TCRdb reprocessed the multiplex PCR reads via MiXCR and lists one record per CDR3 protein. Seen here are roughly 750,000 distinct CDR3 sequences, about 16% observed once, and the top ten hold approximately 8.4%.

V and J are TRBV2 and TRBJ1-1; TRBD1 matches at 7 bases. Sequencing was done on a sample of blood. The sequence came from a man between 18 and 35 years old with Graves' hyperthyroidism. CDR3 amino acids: CASSEAGQEYTEAFF. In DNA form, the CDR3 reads TGTGCCAGCAGTGAGGCAGGACAGGAGTACACTGAAGCTTTCTTT.